This T cell receptor beta chain was profiled in a study of response to subunit inactivated influenza vaccine. This clonotype occurred many times. The antigen is undetermined. The CDR3 contains 14 residues. CDR1 is DFQATT, CDR2 SNEGSKA, per germline (reference sequence). Losses at the gene ends were 2 bases for V and 4 bases for J; bases not matched to a gene: 6. TCRdb reprocessed the RT-PCR reads with MiXCR, giving one entry per CDR3 protein. The sample lists more than 150,000 distinct CDR3 sequences, around a tenth occurring once. Overall study findings and caveats: Authors suggested that a seasonal influenza vaccination recruits few new T cells each time.

The source material was non-naive T cells sorted from PBMCs, sampled on the day of vaccination. This receptor was obtained from a man between 50 and 59 years old who received an inactivated influenza vaccine. The chain has TRBV20-1 and TRBJ2-7, with TRBD2 matching 9 bases. The CDR3: CSARNSGSRYEQYF. The CDR3 DNA sequence: TGCAGTGCTAGAAATAGCGGGAGTAGGTACGAGCAGTACTTC.